These T cell receptor beta chains were read from a single sample in a study of T cells in Graves' hyperthyroidism and ophthalmopathy. TCRdb re-called the multiplex PCR reads through MiXCR, storing one row per CDR3 protein. The sample lists around 610,000 distinct CDR3 sequences; under 15% were seen once. Source material: blood. The receptor set was obtained from a woman between 35 and 50 years old with Graves' ophthalmopathy. The CDR3 runs from the conserved cysteine through the conserved F or W. Each record gives: clone size, J gene, V gene, D gene, CDR3 DNA, CDR3 protein. The D gene is left open where the match is weak. Where a row states a size, it is once, few, many or the class of an expanded clone; other rows omit it.

abundance: many
j_gene: TRBJ2-7
v_gene: TRBV6-5
d_gene: .
CDR3nt: TGTGCCAGCAGTTACTCCGGACAGTACGAGCAGTACTTC
CDR3aa: CASSYSGQYEQYF

abundance: many
j_gene: TRBJ2-5
v_gene: TRBV7-8
d_gene: .
CDR3nt: TGTGCCAGCAGCCATTCAGGAGCAGAAGAGACCCAGTACTTC
CDR3aa: CASSHSGAEETQYF

abundance: many
j_gene: TRBJ2-5
v_gene: TRBV7-2
d_gene: .
CDR3nt: TGTGCCAGCAGCAAGGTGGGGGGTTGGGAGACCCAGTACTTC
CDR3aa: CASSKVGGWETQYF

abundance: many
j_gene: TRBJ1-2
v_gene: TRBV28
d_gene: .
CDR3nt: TGTGCCAGCAGTCCCCCGTCCGCAATTTTAAACTATGGCTACACCTTC
CDR3aa: CASSPPSAILNYGYTF

abundance: .
j_gene: TRBJ2-5
v_gene: TRBV28
d_gene: TRBD1
CDR3nt: TGTGCCAGTAAGACAGGGGGACGGTGGGAGACCCAGTACTTC
CDR3aa: CASKTGGRWETQYF

abundance: many
j_gene: TRBJ2-5
v_gene: TRBV7-2
d_gene: .
CDR3nt: TGTGCCAGCAGCTTAGTTCAGGGGCGAGAGACCCAGTACTTC
CDR3aa: CASSLVQGRETQYF

abundance: many
j_gene: TRBJ1-5
v_gene: TRBV7-2
d_gene: .
CDR3nt: TGTGCCAGCAGCTCTACAGGCTTTAGCAATCAGCCCCAGCATTTT
CDR3aa: CASSSTGFSNQPQHF

abundance: many
j_gene: TRBJ2-2
v_gene: TRBV11-2
d_gene: TRBD1
CDR3nt: TGTGCCAGCAGTTTAGGACAGGGGGCCGGGGAGCTGTTTTTT
CDR3aa: CASSLGQGAGELFF

abundance: many
j_gene: TRBJ2-7
v_gene: TRBV12-3/TRBV12-4
d_gene: TRBD1
CDR3nt: TGTGCCAGCAGTTTATTCGGGACAGCATCCTACGAGCAGTACTTC
CDR3aa: CASSLFGTASYEQYF

abundance: .
j_gene: TRBJ1-1
v_gene: TRBV10-2
d_gene: .
CDR3nt: TGCGCCAGCAGTGAAGCCGGGACTGAAGCTTTCTTT
CDR3aa: CASSEAGTEAFF

abundance: many
j_gene: TRBJ2-5
v_gene: TRBV7-2
d_gene: .
CDR3nt: TGTGCCAGCAGGCAATGGACAGACGAGACCCAGTACTTC
CDR3aa: CASRQWTDETQYF

abundance: many
j_gene: TRBJ2-7
v_gene: TRBV7-9
d_gene: TRBD2
CDR3nt: TGTGCCAGCAGCTTACCTAGCGGGTACGAGCAGTACTTC
CDR3aa: CASSLPSGYEQYF

abundance: many
j_gene: TRBJ2-5
v_gene: TRBV20-1
d_gene: TRBD2
CDR3nt: TGCAGTGCTCCGACTAGCGGGACCCCACAGTACTTC
CDR3aa: CSAPTSGTPQYF

abundance: many
j_gene: TRBJ2-1
v_gene: TRBV30
d_gene: TRBD1
CDR3nt: TGTGCCTGGAGTCCCGGGACAGGGGTGGATGAGCAGTTCTTC
CDR3aa: CAWSPGTGVDEQFF

abundance: many
j_gene: TRBJ2-7
v_gene: TRBV30
d_gene: TRBD2
CDR3nt: TGTGCCTGGAGTGCCTCTAGCGGGAGGGCCGATGAGCAGTACTTC
CDR3aa: CAWSASSGRADEQYF

abundance: many
j_gene: TRBJ2-5
v_gene: TRBV20-1
d_gene: .
CDR3nt: TGCAGTGCTCCTCAGGGGCGGGGATTTAATCAGGGAGAGACCCAGTACTTC
CDR3aa: CSAPQGRGFNQGETQYF

abundance: many
j_gene: TRBJ1-2
v_gene: TRBV6-1
d_gene: TRBD1
CDR3nt: TGTGCCAGCAGCCCCGGGACAGGGTTCGTCTATGGCTACACCTTC
CDR3aa: CASSPGTGFVYGYTF

abundance: many
j_gene: TRBJ2-7
v_gene: TRBV12-3/TRBV12-4
d_gene: TRBD2
CDR3nt: TGTGCCAGCGGCCTAGCGGGAGTGAGCTCCTACGAGCAGTACTTC
CDR3aa: CASGLAGVSSYEQYF

abundance: many
j_gene: TRBJ2-7
v_gene: TRBV28
d_gene: .
CDR3nt: TGTGCCAGCAGTTTGGGGGAGCAGTACTTC
CDR3aa: CASSLGEQYF

abundance: few
j_gene: TRBJ1-2
v_gene: TRBV30
d_gene: TRBD1
CDR3nt: TGTGCCTGGAATAGACAGGGGGGAGGCTACACCTTC
CDR3aa: CAWNRQGGGYTF

abundance: .
j_gene: TRBJ2-2
v_gene: TRBV7-2
d_gene: .
CDR3nt: TGTGCCAGCAGATCCGATACGAACACCGGGGAGCTGTTTTTT
CDR3aa: CASRSDTNTGELFF

abundance: many
j_gene: TRBJ2-5
v_gene: TRBV12-3/TRBV12-4
d_gene: .
CDR3nt: TGTGCCAGCACCCTACAAGGGGGGGAGACCCAGTACTTC
CDR3aa: CASTLQGGETQYF

abundance: .
j_gene: TRBJ1-1
v_gene: TRBV29-1
d_gene: .
CDR3nt: TGCAGCGTTGGGAATGGGAACGCTGAAGCTTTCTTT
CDR3aa: CSVGNGNAEAFF

abundance: many
j_gene: TRBJ2-7
v_gene: TRBV29-1
d_gene: .
CDR3nt: TGCAGCGTTATCGGGTGGAGGCAGGGACGAGGCGAGCAGTACTTC
CDR3aa: CSVIGWRQGRGEQYF

abundance: .
j_gene: TRBJ2-4
v_gene: TRBV28
d_gene: .
CDR3nt: TGTGCCAGCAAAGGGGGGCAGGGAACCAAAAACATTCAGTACTTC
CDR3aa: CASKGGQGTKNIQYF

abundance: many
j_gene: TRBJ2-1
v_gene: TRBV27
d_gene: TRBD2
CDR3nt: TGTGCCAGCAGTTCTCCGGGAGGGAGCTCCTACAATGAGCAGTTCTTC
CDR3aa: CASSSPGGSSYNEQFF

abundance: .
j_gene: TRBJ2-7
v_gene: TRBV20-1
d_gene: TRBD1
CDR3nt: TGCAGTGCTACCACAGGGGCGGGCGAGCAGTACTTC
CDR3aa: CSATTGAGEQYF

abundance: many
j_gene: TRBJ1-2
v_gene: TRBV2
d_gene: TRBD1
CDR3nt: TGTGCCAGAACAGGGGGCTGGTATGGCTACACCTTC
CDR3aa: CARTGGWYGYTF

abundance: .
j_gene: TRBJ1-1
v_gene: TRBV20-1
d_gene: TRBD1
CDR3nt: TGCAGTGCCCTCCGGGACAGGAACACTGAAGCTTTCTTT
CDR3aa: CSALRDRNTEAFF

abundance: many
j_gene: TRBJ2-7
v_gene: TRBV29-1
d_gene: TRBD2
CDR3nt: TGCAGCGTTGAAATGGTTGGGGCTAGCGGGAGGCAGCAGTACTTC
CDR3aa: CSVEMVGASGRQQYF

abundance: few
j_gene: TRBJ2-4
v_gene: TRBV6-2/TRBV6-3
d_gene: TRBD2
CDR3nt: TGTGCCAGCAGTTACGCGGGAGGGCTAGTATACTTC
CDR3aa: CASSYAGGLVYF

abundance: .
j_gene: TRBJ2-5
v_gene: TRBV6-2/TRBV6-3
d_gene: .
CDR3nt: TGTGCCAGCAGTTACAGGGCGGACAGCCAAGAGACCCAGTACTTC
CDR3aa: CASSYRADSQETQYF

abundance: .
j_gene: TRBJ2-7
v_gene: TRBV12-3/TRBV12-4
d_gene: .
CDR3nt: TGTGCCAGCAGTTTAAAGACAGGCAGAGACTTC
CDR3aa: CASSLKTGRDF

abundance: few
j_gene: TRBJ2-7
v_gene: TRBV3-1
d_gene: .
CDR3nt: TGTGCCAGCGGGAGCGTAGGGGAGCAGTACTTC
CDR3aa: CASGSVGEQYF

abundance: few
j_gene: TRBJ2-4
v_gene: TRBV4-2
d_gene: .
CDR3nt: TGTGCCAGCAGCCAATCGAGGGACTCTTGGATTCAGTACTTC
CDR3aa: CASSQSRDSWIQYF

abundance: many
j_gene: TRBJ1-1
v_gene: TRBV10-2
d_gene: .
CDR3nt: TGCGCCGGCAGTGATCGGCTGAATGAAGCTTTCTTT
CDR3aa: CAGSDRLNEAFF

abundance: many
j_gene: TRBJ2-7
v_gene: TRBV27
d_gene: .
CDR3nt: TGTGCCAGCAGTTTAGGGGCCCCCGATTCGGACGAGCAGTACTTC
CDR3aa: CASSLGAPDSDEQYF

abundance: few
j_gene: TRBJ2-7
v_gene: TRBV3-2
d_gene: .
CDR3nt: TGTGCCAGCAGCCACGGGACAGGACTATACGAGCAGTACTTC
CDR3aa: CASSHGTGLYEQYF

abundance: many
j_gene: TRBJ2-7
v_gene: TRBV28
d_gene: TRBD2
CDR3nt: TGTGCCAGCACTATGGGACTAGCTGGGGACGAGCAGTACTTC
CDR3aa: CASTMGLAGDEQYF

abundance: many
j_gene: TRBJ1-5
v_gene: TRBV19
d_gene: .
CDR3nt: TGTGCCAGTAGTATAGGGGACGGAAGCAATCAGCCCCAGCATTTT
CDR3aa: CASSIGDGSNQPQHF

abundance: .
j_gene: TRBJ2-7
v_gene: TRBV12-3/TRBV12-4
d_gene: .
CDR3nt: TGTGCCAGCAGTCTCCTTGACGGCTACGAGCAGTACTTC
CDR3aa: CASSLLDGYEQYF

abundance: many
j_gene: TRBJ1-2
v_gene: TRBV6-1
d_gene: TRBD1
CDR3nt: TGTGCCGGCATCGAAGGACAGGCCTATGGCTACACCTTC
CDR3aa: CAGIEGQAYGYTF

abundance: many
j_gene: TRBJ2-2
v_gene: TRBV20-1
d_gene: .
CDR3nt: TGCAGTGCTAGACCTCTAGCGAGCTCGAACACCGGGGAGCTGTTTTTT
CDR3aa: CSARPLASSNTGELFF

abundance: many
j_gene: TRBJ1-2
v_gene: TRBV9
d_gene: TRBD1
CDR3nt: TGTGCCAGCAGCTCCAGGGGTACAGGGGCCTATGGCTACACCTTC
CDR3aa: CASSSRGTGAYGYTF

abundance: many
j_gene: TRBJ2-5
v_gene: TRBV12-3/TRBV12-4
d_gene: .
CDR3nt: TGTGCCAGCAGTTTGGCCAGGGGAGAGACCCAGTACTTC
CDR3aa: CASSLARGETQYF

abundance: many
j_gene: TRBJ2-4
v_gene: TRBV28
d_gene: .
CDR3nt: TGTGCCAGCAGTTTCATCGGGGCCAAAAACATTCAGTACTTC
CDR3aa: CASSFIGAKNIQYF

abundance: many
j_gene: TRBJ2-7
v_gene: TRBV20-1
d_gene: TRBD2
CDR3nt: TGCAGTGCTAGAGGGACTAGCGGGAGGGCCGGGTCCTACGAGCAGTACTTC
CDR3aa: CSARGTSGRAGSYEQYF

abundance: many
j_gene: TRBJ2-7
v_gene: TRBV2
d_gene: TRBD1
CDR3nt: TGTGCCAGCAGTGAAAGGGGACAGGACTACGAGCAGTACTTC
CDR3aa: CASSERGQDYEQYF

abundance: many
j_gene: TRBJ2-4
v_gene: TRBV7-9
d_gene: TRBD2
CDR3nt: TGTGCCAGCAGCACACTAGCGGGAGGGTCCAACATTCAGTACTTC
CDR3aa: CASSTLAGGSNIQYF

abundance: many
j_gene: TRBJ2-7
v_gene: TRBV6-5
d_gene: TRBD1
CDR3nt: TGTGCCAGCAGCCCGGACAGGGGGTCCAACGAGCAGTACTTC
CDR3aa: CASSPDRGSNEQYF

abundance: many
j_gene: TRBJ2-7
v_gene: TRBV12-3/TRBV12-4
d_gene: .
CDR3nt: TGTGCCAGCAGTTTGTTCCCGTACGAGCAGTACTTC
CDR3aa: CASSLFPYEQYF

abundance: many
j_gene: TRBJ2-5
v_gene: TRBV15
d_gene: .
CDR3nt: TGTGCCACCAGCAGAGATGCGGTAGTAGGGGAGACCCAGTACTTC
CDR3aa: CATSRDAVVGETQYF

abundance: .
j_gene: TRBJ2-2
v_gene: TRBV15
d_gene: .
CDR3nt: TGTGCCACCAGCAGAGATCCCGCAGGGGCGTTGGCCGGGGAGCTGTTTTTT
CDR3aa: CATSRDPAGALAGELFF

abundance: many
j_gene: TRBJ2-7
v_gene: TRBV15
d_gene: .
CDR3nt: TGTGCCACCAGCAGAGATAGGGTGGGAAGCGACGAGCAGTACTTC
CDR3aa: CATSRDRVGSDEQYF

abundance: .
j_gene: TRBJ1-1
v_gene: TRBV6-4
d_gene: TRBD1
CDR3nt: TGTGCCAGCAGCCCGGGACAGGGCCTCAGTGCTTTCTTT
CDR3aa: CASSPGQGLSAFF

abundance: many
j_gene: TRBJ2-2
v_gene: TRBV24-1
d_gene: .
CDR3nt: TGTGCCACCAGTGATTTGTTCCGGGACGGCGCGAACACCGGGGAGCTGTTTTTT
CDR3aa: CATSDLFRDGANTGELFF

abundance: .
j_gene: TRBJ1-2
v_gene: TRBV5-1
d_gene: .
CDR3nt: TGCGCCAGCAGCTTTTGGGCCCCGCAGGGAGGCTACACCTTC
CDR3aa: CASSFWAPQGGYTF

abundance: many
j_gene: TRBJ1-2
v_gene: TRBV19
d_gene: TRBD1
CDR3nt: TGTGCCAGTAGTATCGGGCGGACAGGGGCTAACTATGGCTACACCTTC
CDR3aa: CASSIGRTGANYGYTF

abundance: .
j_gene: TRBJ2-5
v_gene: TRBV4-1
d_gene: TRBD2
CDR3nt: TGCGCCAGCAGCCAAGATCCACTAGCGGGACGACAAGAGACCCAGTACTTC
CDR3aa: CASSQDPLAGRQETQYF